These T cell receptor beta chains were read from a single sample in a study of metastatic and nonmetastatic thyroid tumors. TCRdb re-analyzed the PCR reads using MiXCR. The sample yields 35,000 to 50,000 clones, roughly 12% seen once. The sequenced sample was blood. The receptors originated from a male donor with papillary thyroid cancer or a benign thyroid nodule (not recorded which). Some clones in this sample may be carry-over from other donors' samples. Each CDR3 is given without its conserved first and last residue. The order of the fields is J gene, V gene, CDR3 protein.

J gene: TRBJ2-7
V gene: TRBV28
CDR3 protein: ASSFVSGGAYEQY

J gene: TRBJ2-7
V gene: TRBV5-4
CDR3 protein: ASSLGQGAAYEQY

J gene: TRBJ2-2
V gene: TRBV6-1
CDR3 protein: ASSGTGYTGELF

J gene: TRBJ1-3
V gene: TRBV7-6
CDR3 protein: ASSLGAGGHGNTIY

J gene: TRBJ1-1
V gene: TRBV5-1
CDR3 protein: ASSGQENTEAF

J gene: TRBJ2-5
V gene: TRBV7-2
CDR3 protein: ASSLDPGDETQY

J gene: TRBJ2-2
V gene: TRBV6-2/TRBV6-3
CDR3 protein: ASIIWAAGGTGELF

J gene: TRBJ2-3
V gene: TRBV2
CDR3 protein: ASSPVLAGPDTQY

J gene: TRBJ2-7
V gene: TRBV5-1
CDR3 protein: ASSLEQGARSDEQY

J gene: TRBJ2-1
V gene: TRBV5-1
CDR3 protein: ASSTGTSGMLGNEQF

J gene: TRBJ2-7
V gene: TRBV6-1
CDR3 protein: ASSPQAEIIYEQY

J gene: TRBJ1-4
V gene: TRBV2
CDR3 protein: ASSEGGSLSSTNEKLF

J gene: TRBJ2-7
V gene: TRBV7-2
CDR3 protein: ASSAGPGLAGGRYEQY

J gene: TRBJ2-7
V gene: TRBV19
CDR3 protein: ASSSGTETNEQY

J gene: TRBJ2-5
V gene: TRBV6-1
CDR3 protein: ASRRPKETQY

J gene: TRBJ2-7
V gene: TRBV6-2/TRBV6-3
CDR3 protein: ASKSAMRADSYEQY

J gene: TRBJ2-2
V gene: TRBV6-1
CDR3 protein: ARLSGTTNTGELF

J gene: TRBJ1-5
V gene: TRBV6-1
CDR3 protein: ASSTRFSGTGNQPQH

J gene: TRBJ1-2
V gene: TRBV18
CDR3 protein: ASSPAEGDGYT

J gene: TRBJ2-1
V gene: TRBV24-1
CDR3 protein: ATRSDNEQF

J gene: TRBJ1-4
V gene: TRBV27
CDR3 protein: ASSSNGRPTNEKLF

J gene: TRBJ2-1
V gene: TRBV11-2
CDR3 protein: ASLGAAGGLYNEQF

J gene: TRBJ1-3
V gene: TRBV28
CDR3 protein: ASSSWTAFSGNTIY

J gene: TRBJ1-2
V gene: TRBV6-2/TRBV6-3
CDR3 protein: ASSYSPSGQHYGYT

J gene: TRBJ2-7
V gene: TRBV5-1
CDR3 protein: ASSLAREGLGRQY

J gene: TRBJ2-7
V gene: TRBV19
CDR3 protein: ASVPSGGSSYEQY

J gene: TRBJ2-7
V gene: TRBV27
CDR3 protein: ASSSPGLAGEQY

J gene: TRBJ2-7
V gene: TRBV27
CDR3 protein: ASISGWGYEQY

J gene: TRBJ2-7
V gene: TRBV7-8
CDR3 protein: ASSLVWSGYEQY

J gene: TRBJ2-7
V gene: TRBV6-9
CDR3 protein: ASSRGIPYEQY

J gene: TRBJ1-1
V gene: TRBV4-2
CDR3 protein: ASSQIGRVEAF

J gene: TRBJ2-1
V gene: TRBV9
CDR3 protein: ASSVANSPGNEQF

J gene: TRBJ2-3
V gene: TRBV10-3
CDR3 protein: AISGLESGSTDTQY

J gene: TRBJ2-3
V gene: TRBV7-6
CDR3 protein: ASSLRGGSTDTQY

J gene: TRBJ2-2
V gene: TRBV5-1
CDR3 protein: ASSLGTSGRARELF

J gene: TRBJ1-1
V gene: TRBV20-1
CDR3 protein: SAGAQGRTEAF

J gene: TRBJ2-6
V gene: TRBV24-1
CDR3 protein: ATSDSQSGTSGANVLT

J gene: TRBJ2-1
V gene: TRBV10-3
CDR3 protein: AIRSGIVGEQF

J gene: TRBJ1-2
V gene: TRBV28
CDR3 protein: ASSPGGGSYGYT

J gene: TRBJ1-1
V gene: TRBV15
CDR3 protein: ATSSDPITGHTEAF

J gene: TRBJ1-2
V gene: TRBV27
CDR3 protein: ASSPFRVDTLIYGYT

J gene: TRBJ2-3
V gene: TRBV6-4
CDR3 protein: ASIGTSGVDTQY

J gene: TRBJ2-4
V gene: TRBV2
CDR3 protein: ASKRLAVAKNIQY

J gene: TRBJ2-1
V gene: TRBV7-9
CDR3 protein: ASPDSSYNEQF

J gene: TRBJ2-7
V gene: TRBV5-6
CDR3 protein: ASSFPGESYEQY

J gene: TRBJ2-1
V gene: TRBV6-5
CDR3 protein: ASRYLQGYDEQF

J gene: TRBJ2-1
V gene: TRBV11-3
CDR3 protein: ASSLVPDEQF

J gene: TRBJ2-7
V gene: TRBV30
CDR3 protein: AWSSGGGYEQY

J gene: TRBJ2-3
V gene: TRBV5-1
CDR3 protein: ASSLWDRGMDTQY

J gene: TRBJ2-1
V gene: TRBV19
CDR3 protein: ASSVGTSGVNEQF

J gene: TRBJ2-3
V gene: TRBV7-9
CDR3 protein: ASSSPLDTQY

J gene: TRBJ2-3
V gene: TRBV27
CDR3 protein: ASSLTWSSQKYTQY

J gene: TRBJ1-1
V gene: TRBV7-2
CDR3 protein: ASSFRGLGGTEAF